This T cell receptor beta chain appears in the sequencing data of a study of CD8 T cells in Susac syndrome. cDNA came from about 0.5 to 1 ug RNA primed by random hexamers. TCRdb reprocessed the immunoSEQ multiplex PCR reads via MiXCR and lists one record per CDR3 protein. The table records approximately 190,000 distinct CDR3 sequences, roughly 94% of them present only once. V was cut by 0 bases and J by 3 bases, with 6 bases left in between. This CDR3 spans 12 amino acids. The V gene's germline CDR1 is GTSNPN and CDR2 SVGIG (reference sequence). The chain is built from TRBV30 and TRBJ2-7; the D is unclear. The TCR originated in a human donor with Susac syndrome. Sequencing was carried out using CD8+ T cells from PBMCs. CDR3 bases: TGTGCCTGGAGTGTTAACGGCTACGAGCAGTACTTC. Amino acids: CAWSVNGYEQYF.